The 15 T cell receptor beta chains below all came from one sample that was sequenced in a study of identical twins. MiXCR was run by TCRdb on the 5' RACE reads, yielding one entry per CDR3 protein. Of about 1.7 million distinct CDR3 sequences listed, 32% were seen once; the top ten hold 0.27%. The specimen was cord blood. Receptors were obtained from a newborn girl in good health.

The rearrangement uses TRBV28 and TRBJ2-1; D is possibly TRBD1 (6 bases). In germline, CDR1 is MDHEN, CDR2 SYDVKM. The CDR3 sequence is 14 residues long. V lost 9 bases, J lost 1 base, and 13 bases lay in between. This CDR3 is CASRWGRSYNEQFF. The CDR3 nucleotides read TGTGCCAGTAGGTGGGGGCGTTCCTACAATGAGCAGTTCTTC.

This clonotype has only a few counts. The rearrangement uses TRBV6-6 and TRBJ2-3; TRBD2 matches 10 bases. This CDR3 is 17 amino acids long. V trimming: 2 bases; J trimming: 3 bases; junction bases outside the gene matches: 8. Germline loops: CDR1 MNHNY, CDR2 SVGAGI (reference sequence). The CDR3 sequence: CASSYPSPSGSTDTQYF. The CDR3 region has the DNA TGTGCCAGCAGTTACCCGTCTCCTAGCGGGAGTACAGATACGCAGTATTTT.

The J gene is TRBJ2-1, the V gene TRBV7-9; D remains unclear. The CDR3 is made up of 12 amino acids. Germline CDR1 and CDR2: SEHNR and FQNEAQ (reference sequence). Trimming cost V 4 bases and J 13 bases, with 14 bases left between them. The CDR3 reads CASSSLEETQFF. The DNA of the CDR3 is TGTGCCAGCAGCTCCTTGGAAGAGACCCAGTTCTTC.

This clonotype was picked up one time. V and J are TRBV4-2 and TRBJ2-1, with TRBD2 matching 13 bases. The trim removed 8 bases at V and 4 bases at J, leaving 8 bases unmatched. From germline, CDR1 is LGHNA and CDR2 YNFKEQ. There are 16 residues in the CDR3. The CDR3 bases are TGTGCCAGCCTTCGGACTAGCGGGGGCCGTTACAATGAGCAGTTCTTC. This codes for CASLRTSGGRYNEQFF.

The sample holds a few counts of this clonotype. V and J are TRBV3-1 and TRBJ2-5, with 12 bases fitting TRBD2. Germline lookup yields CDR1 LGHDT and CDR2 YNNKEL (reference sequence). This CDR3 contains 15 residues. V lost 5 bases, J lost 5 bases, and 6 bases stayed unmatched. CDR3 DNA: TGTGCCAGCAGCATTACTAGCGGGGGGAGGGAGACCCAGTACTTC. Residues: CASSITSGGRETQYF.

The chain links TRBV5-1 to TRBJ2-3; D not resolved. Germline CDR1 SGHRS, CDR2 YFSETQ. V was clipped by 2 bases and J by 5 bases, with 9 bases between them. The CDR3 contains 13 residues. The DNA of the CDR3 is TGCGCCAGCAGCTTTAGGTCGGGAGATACGCAGTATTTT. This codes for CASSFRSGDTQYF.

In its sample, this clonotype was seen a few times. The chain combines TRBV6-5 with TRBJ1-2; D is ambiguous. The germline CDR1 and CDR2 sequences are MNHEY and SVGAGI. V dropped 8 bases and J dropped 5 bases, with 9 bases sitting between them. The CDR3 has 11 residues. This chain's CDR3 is CASFGGYGYTF. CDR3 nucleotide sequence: TGTGCCAGCTTCGGAGGATATGGCTACACCTTC.

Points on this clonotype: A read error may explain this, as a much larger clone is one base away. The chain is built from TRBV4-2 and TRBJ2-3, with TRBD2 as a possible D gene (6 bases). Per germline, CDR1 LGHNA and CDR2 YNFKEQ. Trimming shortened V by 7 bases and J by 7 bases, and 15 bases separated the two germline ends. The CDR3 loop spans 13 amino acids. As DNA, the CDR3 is TGTGCCAGCAACCACGCTAGCGTCAATACGCAGTATTTT. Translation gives CASNHASVNTQYF.

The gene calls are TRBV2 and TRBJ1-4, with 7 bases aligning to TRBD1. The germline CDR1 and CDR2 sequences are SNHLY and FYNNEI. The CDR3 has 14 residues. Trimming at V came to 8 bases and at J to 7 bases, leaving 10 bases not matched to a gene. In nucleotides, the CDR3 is TGTGCCAGCGTGTCCAAGACAGGGAGTGAAAAACTGTTTTTT. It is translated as CASVSKTGSEKLFF.

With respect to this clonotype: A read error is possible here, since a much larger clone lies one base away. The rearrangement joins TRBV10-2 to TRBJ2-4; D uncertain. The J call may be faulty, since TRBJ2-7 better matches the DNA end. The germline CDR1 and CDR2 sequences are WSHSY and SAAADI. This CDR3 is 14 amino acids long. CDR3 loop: CASNADRTYYEQYF. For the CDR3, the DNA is TGCGCCAGCAATGCAGATAGAACCTACTACGAGCAGTACTTC.

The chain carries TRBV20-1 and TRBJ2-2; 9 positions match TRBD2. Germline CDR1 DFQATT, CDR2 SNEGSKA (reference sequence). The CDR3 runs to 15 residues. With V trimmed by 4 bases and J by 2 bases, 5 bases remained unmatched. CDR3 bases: TGCAGTGCTACAAGGACTAGCGCTAACACCGGGGAGCTGTTTTTT. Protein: CSATRTSANTGELFF.

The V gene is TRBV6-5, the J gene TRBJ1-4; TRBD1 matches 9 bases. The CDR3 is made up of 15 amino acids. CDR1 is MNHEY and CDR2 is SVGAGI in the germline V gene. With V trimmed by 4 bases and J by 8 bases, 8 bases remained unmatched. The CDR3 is CASSFRPGTGEKLFF. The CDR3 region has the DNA TGTGCCAGCAGTTTCCGTCCCGGGACAGGGGAAAAACTGTTTTTT.

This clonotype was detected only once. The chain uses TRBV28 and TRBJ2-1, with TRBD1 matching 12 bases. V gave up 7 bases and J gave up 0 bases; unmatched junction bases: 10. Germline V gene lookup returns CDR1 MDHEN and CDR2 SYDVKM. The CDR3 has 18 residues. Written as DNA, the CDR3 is TGTGCCAGCACCCCGGGACAGGGGGCCTTGAGCTCCTACAATGAGCAGTTCTTC. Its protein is CASTPGQGALSSYNEQFF.

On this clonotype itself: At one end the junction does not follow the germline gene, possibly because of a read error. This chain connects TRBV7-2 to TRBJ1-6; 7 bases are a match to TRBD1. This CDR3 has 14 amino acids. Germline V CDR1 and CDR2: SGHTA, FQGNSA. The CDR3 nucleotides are TGTGCCAGCAGCCTAACAGGGGAGGATTCACCCCCCCACTTT. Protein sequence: CASSLTGEDSPPHF.

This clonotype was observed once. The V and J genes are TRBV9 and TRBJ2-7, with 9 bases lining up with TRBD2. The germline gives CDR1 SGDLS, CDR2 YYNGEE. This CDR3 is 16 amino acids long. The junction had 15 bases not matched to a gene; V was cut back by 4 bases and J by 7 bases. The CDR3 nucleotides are TGTGCCAGCAGCTCGCGGGGGGGCCAATTCGACAATGAGCAGTACTTC. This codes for CASSSRGGQFDNEQYF.